The rows below give T cell receptor beta chains drawn from one sample of a study of cytomegalovirus exposure and HLA in healthy donors. The data were produced by immunoSEQ multiplex PCR, yet TCRdb's version contains in-frame clones alone and is incomplete. The profile shows over 95,000 clones, 74% of them singletons. The sequencing sample was made of PBMCs. Every receptor here comes from a woman aged 35 to 49 in good health and CMV-seropositive. The conserved cysteine and the conserved F or W are not part of the CDR3 here. Not all rows give a size; the values are once, few, many and, for expanded clones, a class.

J | size | V | CDR3
TRBJ2-1 | - | TRBV7-6 | ASSLGSGARLAGNNEQF
TRBJ2-2 | - | TRBV5-5 | ASSLDGPNTGELF
TRBJ1-2 | - | TRBV7-3 | ASSFREGDGYT
TRBJ2-2 | - | TRBV9 | ASSPKGYTGELF
TRBJ2-7 | - | TRBV19 | ASSDNSYEQY
TRBJ2-5 | - | TRBV27 | ASSWGGGLQETQY
TRBJ2-1 | - | TRBV7-9 | ASSDGTSYFNEQF
TRBJ2-1 | - | TRBV11-3 | ASTRGTTYNEQF
TRBJ2-3 | - | TRBV2 | ASSTGSFTDTQY
TRBJ1-2 | few | TRBV9 | ASSVAGGRGYT
TRBJ1-2 | - | TRBV9 | ASSHRGSPANYGYT
TRBJ2-6 | - | TRBV15 | ATSRAGTSGRGSGANVLT
TRBJ1-2 | - | TRBV5-4 | ASSFLAGDNYGYT
TRBJ1-1 | - | TRBV5-1 | ASSLLADTEAF
TRBJ2-3 | few | TRBV10-3 | AISDYPNTDTQY
TRBJ2-5 | - | TRBV9 | ASSVGRLAGGLGETQY
TRBJ1-5 | - | TRBV27 | ASSLGYGQGGQPQH
TRBJ1-2 | - | TRBV7-5 | ARSLPGVDYGYT